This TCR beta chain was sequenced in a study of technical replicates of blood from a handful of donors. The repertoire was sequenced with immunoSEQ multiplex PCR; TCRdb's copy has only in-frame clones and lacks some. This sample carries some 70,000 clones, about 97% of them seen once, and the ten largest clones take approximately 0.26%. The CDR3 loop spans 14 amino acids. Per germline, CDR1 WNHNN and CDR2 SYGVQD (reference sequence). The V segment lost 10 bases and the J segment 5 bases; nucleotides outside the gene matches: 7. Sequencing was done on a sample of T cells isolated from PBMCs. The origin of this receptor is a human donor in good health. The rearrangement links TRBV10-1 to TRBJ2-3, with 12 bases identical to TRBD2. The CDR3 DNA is TGCGCCAACCCGACTAGCGGGAGCCTAGATACGCAGTATTTT. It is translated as CANPTSGSLDTQYF.